The 25 T cell receptor beta chains in this list originate from one sample, sequenced in a study of blood T cell repertoires in COVID-19. Profiling relied on immunoSEQ multiplex PCR, and the TCRdb table lists in-frame clones only, not all of them. This sample has under 250,000 clones; approximately 80% occur once, and the top ten carry more than 10%. Sequencing used peripheral blood. The receptors here all came from a human donor in a cohort sampled during active COVID-19.

The chain employs TRBV6-5 and TRBJ2-7, with D perhaps TRBD1 (6 bases). Trimming shortened V by 0 bases and J by 0 bases, and 9 bases separated the two germline ends. The CDR3 length is 15 residues. Germline-derived CDR1 and CDR2 are MNHEY and SVGAGI. In DNA form, the CDR3 reads TGTGCCAGCAGTTACTCCCAGGGGTACTCCTACGAGCAGTACTTC. Translation gives CASSYSQGYSYEQYF.

This rearrangement joins TRBV28 to TRBJ1-2; TRBD1 matches 8 bases. The V gene end was trimmed by 7 bases and the J gene end by 2 bases; junction bases not matched to a gene: 6. The CDR3 has 14 residues. Germline V CDR1 and CDR2: MDHEN, SYDVKM. The CDR3 is CASNPGGANYGYTF. The CDR3, as DNA: TGTGCCAGCAATCCAGGGGGCGCGAACTATGGCTACACCTTC.

The CDR3 nucleotides read TGTGCCAGCAGCCAAGAAGGTACAGGGATGTGGGAGCAGTACTTC. It specifies CASSQEGTGMWEQYF. This chain joins TRBV4-2 and TRBJ2-7, with D perhaps TRBD1 (6 bases). Germline CDR1 and CDR2: LGHNA and YNFKEQ. The CDR3 runs 15 residues. V dropped 0 bases and J dropped 7 bases, with 16 bases sitting between them.

J is TRBJ2-1 and V is TRBV6-5, with D possibly TRBD1 on 6 matching bases. The CDR3 consists of 11 residues. V was shortened by 10 bases and J by 14 bases, with 18 bases between the two germline ends. Germline assignment: CDR1 MNHEY and CDR2 SVGAGI. This CDR3 reads CATREPGHEFF. The CDR3, as DNA: TGTGCCACCAGAGAGCCGGGACACGAGTTCTTC.

V and J are TRBV6-5 and TRBJ1-5, with D uncertain. CDR3 length equals 14 residues. Trimming took 6 bases from V and 2 from J, leaving 11 bases between them. Per germline, CDR1 MNHEY and CDR2 SVGAGI. The CDR3 spells CASSSLFGNQPQHF. In nucleotides, the CDR3 is TGTGCCAGCAGCTCCCTCTTTGGCAATCAGCCCCAGCATTTT.

This chain uses TRBV4-3 with TRBJ2-1, with 7 positions matching TRBD2. Looked up from germline, CDR1 is LGHNA and CDR2 is YSLEER. The CDR3 sequence is 15 residues long. Losses at the gene ends were 1 base for V and 7 bases for J; bases not matched to a gene: 7. The CDR3 bases are TGCGCCAGCAGCCAAGGCGACGCGGGGGTTAATGAGCAGTTCTTC. Translating gives CASSQGDAGVNEQFF.

J is TRBJ2-7 and V is TRBV3-1 (or the pseudogene TRBV3-2), with TRBD2 matching 8 bases. Germline lookup yields CDR1 LGHDT and CDR2 YNNKEL (reference sequence). This CDR3 is built from 15 residues. With V trimmed by 4 bases and J by 4 bases, 9 bases remained unmatched. The CDR3 DNA sequence: TGTGCCAGCAGCCTCTTTAGCGGGGTCAAATACGAGCAGTACTTC. It encodes CASSLFSGVKYEQYF.

This clone was detected once. The V gene is TRBV5-1, the J gene TRBJ1-1, with 8 positions matching TRBD1. Germline CDR1 is SGHRS and CDR2 is YFSETQ. V trimming: 3 bases; J trimming: 6 bases; junction bases outside the gene matches: 1. CDR3 size: 12 residues. In nucleotides, the CDR3 is TGCGCCAGCAGCTCGACAGGGGCTGAAGCTTTCTTT. Translated: CASSSTGAEAFF.

This chain uses TRBV20-1 with TRBJ2-7; 7 nucleotides line up with TRBD2. Germline V gene sequence: CDR1 DFQATT, CDR2 SNEGSKA (reference sequence). After removal of 5 bases from V and 7 bases from J, the junction contained 5 bases not matched to a gene. The CDR3 consists of 11 residues. DNA for the CDR3: TGCAGTGCTGGGGACTACCCAGAGCAGTACTTC. Its protein product is CSAGDYPEQYF.

J is TRBJ2-2 and V is TRBV30; D not certain. The V gene's germline CDR1 is GTSNPN and CDR2 SVGIG (reference sequence). CDR3 length: 18 amino acids. V gave up 0 bases and J gave up 0 bases, with 17 bases separating them. In nucleotides, the CDR3 is TGTGCCTGGAGTGTAATGTTATCCTCGAGCTCGAACACCGGGGAGCTGTTTTTT. It codes for CAWSVMLSSSSNTGELFF.

Relative to its sample, this clone is medium-sized (0.01 to 0.1%). V and J are TRBV28 and TRBJ1-2; perhaps TRBD1 as D (6 bases). The germline gives CDR1 MDHEN, CDR2 SYDVKM. Deletions cut 3 bases from V and 4 bases from J, with 12 bases between. The CDR3 extends over 14 amino acids. The CDR3 coding sequence is TGTGCCAGCAGTTTGTCAGGGGATGCCTATGGCTACACCTTC. Its translation is CASSLSGDAYGYTF.

The gene calls are TRBV24-1 and TRBJ2-7; 7 nucleotides line up with TRBD1. This CDR3 contains 14 residues. Germline CDR1 KGHDR, CDR2 SFDVKD. The ends lost 12 bases at V and 6 bases at J; junction bases unmatched: 16. The CDR3, as DNA: TGTGCCGTTCAGGTCCCCTCACCAGGGGGCGAGCAGTACTTC. Encoded protein: CAVQVPSPGGEQYF.

The chain uses TRBV7-2 and TRBJ2-1; a weak D match, TRBD2 (7 bases). V lost 0 bases and J lost 8, with 11 bases in between. Germline CDR1 is SGHTA and CDR2 is FQGNSA. This CDR3 spans 14 amino acids. The CDR3 DNA is TGTGCCAGCAGCTTAGCCGGGGGGCGGGATGAGCAGTTCTTC. Its protein product is CASSLAGGRDEQFF.

This chain connects TRBV4-1 to TRBJ2-3, with TRBD2 matching 8 bases. The CDR3 runs to 17 residues. V lost 4 bases to trimming and J lost 0 bases; unmatched junction nucleotides: 9. Germline V gives CDR1 MGHRA, CDR2 YSYEKL. CDR3 DNA sequence: TGCGCCAGCAGCCTGGGCCTGCGACTAGCGAGCACAGATACGCAGTATTTT. Translated: CASSLGLRLASTDTQYF.

V usage is TRBV25-1 and J usage is TRBJ1-4; tentative D call: TRBD1 (6 bases). Germline CDR1 and CDR2: MGHDK and SYGVNS. V dropped 6 bases and J dropped 6 bases, with 14 bases sitting between them. This CDR3 region has 14 residues. CDR3 in DNA: TGTGCCAGCAGAAACCAGGGGACGGATGAAAAACTGTTTTTT. Its translation is CASRNQGTDEKLFF. Filled out from reference TRBV25-1 and TRBJ1-4, the complete variable domain reads EADIYQTPRYLVIGTGKKITLECSQTMGHDKMYWYQQDPGMELHLIHYSYGVNSTEKGDLSSESTVSRIRTEHFPLTLESARPSHTSQYLCASRNQGTDEKLFFGSGTQLSVL.

This rearrangement joins TRBV7-3 to TRBJ2-7, with 9 bases fitting TRBD1. Germline V gene lookup returns CDR1 SGHTA and CDR2 FQGTGA. With 1 base clipped from V and 6 bases from J, the junction kept 1 base outside the gene matches. The CDR3 extends over 13 amino acids. CDR3 sequence: CASSLKTGGEQYF. In nucleotides, the CDR3 is TGTGCCAGCAGCTTAAAGACAGGGGGCGAGCAGTACTTC. The variable domain in full, completed from reference TRBV7-3 and TRBJ2-7, reads GAGVSQTPSNKVTEKGKYVELRCDPISGHTALYWYRQSLGQGPEFLIYFQGTGAADDSGLPNDRFFAVRPEGSVSTLKIQRTERGDSAVYLCASSLKTGGEQYFGPGTRLTVT.

CDR3 amino acids: CASSRGSSYNEQFF. For the CDR3, the DNA is TGTGCCAGCAGCCGAGGGAGCTCCTACAATGAGCAGTTCTTC. V is TRBV3-1 (or the pseudogene TRBV3-2) and J is TRBJ2-1; D is possibly TRBD2 (5 bases). Germline loops: CDR1 LGHDT, CDR2 YNNKEL (reference sequence). The CDR3 extends over 14 amino acids. The V end lost 4 bases, the J end lost 0 bases, and 7 bases lay between the germline ends.

This clone was detected ten times or more. The V call is TRBV19, the J call TRBJ2-2; a possible D gene is TRBD1 (5 bases). The CDR3 loop spans 14 amino acids. Germline lookup yields CDR1 LNHDA and CDR2 SQIVND (reference sequence). Trimming stripped 7 bases from V and 0 bases from J, with 9 bases between. The CDR3 region is CASNPTANTGELFF. As DNA, the CDR3 is TGTGCCAGTAACCCGACAGCGAACACCGGGGAGCTGTTTTTT. Together with reference TRBV19 and TRBJ2-2, the CDR3 gives the full variable domain: DGGITQSPKYLFRKEGQNVTLSCEQNLNHDAMYWYRQDPGQGLRLIYYSQIVNDFQKGDIAEGYSVSREKKESFPLTVTSAQKNPTAFYLCASNPTANTGELFFGEGSRLTVL.

This chain joins TRBV9 and TRBJ2-2; no reliable D call. This CDR3 comprises 18 residues. V lost 2 bases, J lost 4 bases, and 21 bases lay in between. Germline assignment: CDR1 SGDLS and CDR2 YYNGEE. The CDR3 here is CASSVLPPGGVGTGELFF. DNA of the CDR3: TGTGCCAGCAGCGTCCTCCCCCCCGGCGGTGTAGGCACCGGGGAGCTGTTTTTT. Together with reference TRBV9 and TRBJ2-2, the CDR3 gives the full variable domain: DSGVTQTPKHLITATGQRVTLRCSPRSGDLSVYWYQQSLDQGLQFLIQYYNGEERAKGNILERFSAQQFPDLHSELNLSSLELGDSALYFCASSVLPPGGVGTGELFFGEGSRLTVL.

The chain recombines TRBV6-5 with TRBJ1-2, with 8 bases identical to TRBD1. Germline lookup yields CDR1 MNHEY and CDR2 SVGAGI. With V trimmed by 7 bases and J by 2 bases, 9 bases remained unmatched. CDR3 length: 15 amino acids. The CDR3, as DNA: TGTGCCAGCATCGCTCCCGGACAGGGAAACTATGGCTACACCTTC. Its protein is CASIAPGQGNYGYTF.

The chain employs TRBV21-1 and TRBJ2-3; TRBD2, the table's D call, was not compared with the DNA. TRBV21-1 is a recognized pseudogene. The CDR3 spans 15 residues. Here the CDR3 reads CASSGTRGHTDTQYF. DNA of the CDR3: TGTGCCAGCAGCGGGACTAGGGGACACACAGATACGCAGTATTTT.

The chain couples TRBV28 to TRBJ1-5; no clear D. The CDR3 is made up of 16 amino acids. The ends were cut back, 7 bases at V and 0 bases at J, with 16 bases in the middle. Per the germline V gene, CDR1 is MDHEN and CDR2 is SYDVKM. Written as DNA, the CDR3 is TGTGCCAGCACTAGACGAGGGAGAAATAGCAATCAGCCCCAGCATTTT. This sequence encodes CASTRRGRNSNQPQHF.

The rearrangement joins TRBV28 to TRBJ2-7; the D gene is possibly TRBD1 (5 bases). Germline V gives CDR1 MDHEN, CDR2 SYDVKM. V shed 5 bases and J shed 5 bases, with 16 bases lying between them. The CDR3 length is 14 residues. The chain's CDR3 is CASSRDSYPHEQYF. DNA of the CDR3: TGTGCCAGCAGTAGAGACAGTTACCCCCACGAGCAGTACTTC.

J is TRBJ2-5 and V is TRBV28; D perhaps matches TRBD2 (6 bases). The V gene's germline CDR1 is MDHEN and CDR2 SYDVKM. V gave up 6 bases and J gave up 0 bases, with 11 bases separating them. The CDR3 sequence is 14 residues long. The CDR3 DNA is TGTGCCAGCAGCCGCGGCGGGGACCAAGAGACCCAGTACTTC. It encodes CASSRGGDQETQYF.

The V call is TRBV4-1, the J call TRBJ2-3; no clear D. The V gene lost 0 bases and the J gene lost 4 bases, with 8 bases spanning the gap. The CDR3 is made up of 14 amino acids. Looked up from germline, CDR1 is MGHRA and CDR2 is YSYEKL. The CDR3 bases are TGCGCCAGCAGCCAAGAAAATCAGGCAGATACGCAGTATTTT. Its translation: CASSQENQADTQYF.